This entry lists 24 T cell receptor beta chains sequenced from one sample in a study of T cells after posttransplantation cyclophosphamide. Assay: immunoSEQ multiplex PCR; the TCRdb copy retains only in-frame clones and omits some. Singletons are absent from the sample, which has 20,000 to 25,000 clones. The sequenced material came from PBMCs. These receptors all stem from a woman in her sixties or seventies in good health, CMV-negative, and a related stem cell transplant donor.

This clone has a count of ten or more. The chain has TRBV6-6 and TRBJ2-1, with 10 bases fitting TRBD1. The CDR3 length is 14 residues. Trimming at V came to 0 bases and at J to 9 bases, leaving 2 bases not matched to a gene. Germline-derived CDR1 and CDR2 are MNHNY and SVGAGI (reference sequence). The CDR3 is CASSYSRDRGEQFF. CDR3 DNA: TGTGCCAGCAGTTACTCGAGGGACAGGGGTGAGCAGTTCTTC.

Ten or more counts support this clone. CDR3 protein: CASSLTSTDTQYF. The CDR3 nucleotides are TGTGCCAGCAGCTTGACTAGCACAGATACGCAGTATTTT. V gene TRBV5-4 combines with J gene TRBJ2-3; D call uncertain. Germline V gives CDR1 SGHNT, CDR2 YYREEE (reference sequence). Trimming shortened V by 1 base and J by 0 bases, and 3 bases separated the two germline ends. This CDR3 region has 13 residues.

This clone was counted ten times or more. V usage is TRBV6-5 and J usage is TRBJ1-2; 7 bases are shared with TRBD1. The CDR3 is 13 amino acids. V lost 7 bases to trimming and J lost 4 bases; unmatched junction nucleotides: 6. CDR1 and CDR2 (germline): MNHEY, SVGAGI. CDR3 DNA: TGTGCCAGCAAACAGGGGAATGTCTATGGCTACACCTTC. It specifies CASKQGNVYGYTF.

This clone was observed at least ten times. The chain carries TRBV2 and TRBJ2-3, with D maybe TRBD2 (5 bases). The CDR3 spans 13 residues. Per the germline V gene, CDR1 is SNHLY and CDR2 is FYNNEI. V lost 6 bases to trimming and J lost 2 bases, with 9 bases between them. The CDR3 loop is CASRSGSTDTQYF. DNA of the CDR3: TGTGCCAGCAGGAGCGGATCCACAGATACGCAGTATTTT.

In its sample, this clone was seen many times. The CDR3 nucleotides read TGCGCCAGCAGCCAGAGACTAGTGGATACGCAGTATTTT. It encodes CASSQRLVDTQYF. The chain has TRBV4-3 and TRBJ2-3, with a tentative D call TRBD2 (6 bases). This CDR3 region has 13 residues. The V end was cut by 3 bases, the J end by 6 bases, with 10 bases between. Germline V gene lookup returns CDR1 LGHNA and CDR2 YSLEER.

This clone was counted only a few times. The chain uses TRBV13 and TRBJ2-3, with D perhaps TRBD1 (6 bases). CDR1 and CDR2 (germline): PRHDT, FYEKMQ (reference sequence). With 5 bases removed from V and 11 bases from J, the gap between germline ends came to 20 bases. The CDR3 is 14 residues long. The CDR3 here is CASSRTPTGHRQYF. CDR3 bases: TGTGCCAGCAGCCGAACACCCACAGGGCACCGGCAGTATTTT.

There are many counts of this clone. CDR3 sequence reads: CASRTTPQADTQYF. As DNA, the CDR3 is TGTGCCAGTAGGACGACTCCTCAAGCGGATACGCAGTATTTT. The V gene is TRBV19, the J gene TRBJ2-3, with no clear D. CDR1 is LNHDA, CDR2 SQIVND, per germline (reference sequence). The CDR3 is 14 amino acids. Trimming stripped 6 bases from V and 6 bases from J, with 16 bases between.

This clone has at least ten counts. The chain uses TRBV5-1 and TRBJ1-6; D uncertain. The germline CDR1 and CDR2 sequences are SGHRS and YFSETQ. The CDR3 runs to 15 residues. V was shortened by 4 bases and J by 4 bases, with 12 bases between the two germline ends. Here the CDR3 reads CASSPTAGYNSPLHF. The CDR3 DNA is TGCGCCAGCAGCCCTACCGCGGGGTATAATTCACCCCTCCACTTT.

At least ten counts were recorded for this clone. The chain links TRBV4-2 to TRBJ2-6; TRBD2 matches 9 bases. The ends lost 4 bases at V and 0 bases at J; junction bases unmatched: 1. The length of the CDR3 is 16 residues. Germline CDR1 reads LGHNA; CDR2 reads YNFKEQ. The CDR3 here is CASSPTSGSGANVLTF. CDR3 DNA sequence: TGTGCCAGCAGCCCGACTAGCGGCTCTGGGGCCAACGTCCTGACTTTC.

This clone came up many times. The chain couples TRBV5-4 to TRBJ2-7, with D hard to call. Germline V gives CDR1 SGHNT, CDR2 YYREEE (reference sequence). The CDR3 is made up of 13 amino acids. Trimming took off 2 bases at V and 6 bases at J, with 12 bases between the two ends. The chain's CDR3 is CASSLGVNGEQYF. The CDR3, as DNA: TGTGCCAGCAGCTTAGGAGTCAACGGCGAGCAGTACTTC.

The table lists this clone with a few counts. This rearrangement joins TRBV7-2 to TRBJ2-5; D might be TRBD1 (6 bases). The DNA end is more similar to TRBJ2-7, so the J call may be wrong. The CDR3 extends over 15 amino acids. Germline CDR1 and CDR2: SGHTA and FQGNSA. The DNA of the CDR3 is TGTGCCAGCAGCCAGGACAGCGGCAGTTACTACGAGCAGTACTTC. This gives the protein CASSQDSGSYYEQYF.

V gene TRBV7-2 combines with J gene TRBJ1-2; 10 positions match TRBD1. J was trimmed by 4 bases and V by 5 bases; bases with no gene match: 10. Per germline, CDR1 SGHTA and CDR2 FQGNSA. The CDR3 length is 16 residues. The CDR3 nucleotides read TGTGCCAGCAGCCTTGATGGGACAGGGGTGGGCTATGGCTACACCTTC. Its protein product is CASSLDGTGVGYGYTF.

This clone has ten or more counts. The rearrangement joins TRBV7-3 to TRBJ2-1; 10 nucleotides line up with TRBD2. V lost 1 base to trimming and J lost 6 bases; unmatched junction nucleotides: 9. The germline V gene encodes CDR1 SGHTA and CDR2 FQGTGA. The CDR3 has 17 amino acids. This CDR3 is CASSLRTGTSALNEQFF. CDR3 DNA: TGTGCCAGCAGCTTAAGGACCGGGACTAGCGCCCTCAATGAGCAGTTCTTC.

This clone has a count of ten or more. The rearrangement links TRBV9 to TRBJ2-5; TRBD1 aligns across 8 bases. Germline values: CDR1 SGDLS, CDR2 YYNGEE. CDR3 length equals 15 residues. The V and J ends lost 4 bases and 5 bases, in that order; junction bases with no gene match: 10. The CDR3 region is CASSLGQGARETQYF. In DNA form, the CDR3 reads TGTGCCAGCAGCCTCGGGCAGGGGGCGCGGGAGACCCAGTACTTC.

Many counts were recorded for this clone. The rearrangement joins TRBV7-2 to TRBJ1-6; a possible D gene is TRBD1 (5 bases). The CDR3 is 17 residues long. Germline CDR1 reads SGHTA; CDR2 reads FQGNSA. The V end lost 4 bases, the J end lost 4 bases, and 17 bases lay between the germline ends. The CDR3 DNA reads TGTGCCAGCAGCTCGGACACTCCGATGAGGTATAATTCACCCCTCCACTTT. Its protein product is CASSSDTPMRYNSPLHF.

This clone was observed at least ten times. The rearrangement uses TRBV5-1 and TRBJ1-2; possible D gene TRBD1, 6 bases. Trimming took 0 bases from V and 3 from J, leaving 9 bases between them. CDR1 is SGHRS and CDR2 is YFSETQ in the germline V gene. The length of the CDR3 is 14 residues. CDR3: CASSLGTVDYGYTF. The CDR3, as DNA: TGCGCCAGCAGCTTGGGGACAGTGGACTATGGCTACACCTTC.

This clone was found many times. CDR3 nucleotide sequence: TGTGCCAGCAGCCGGGCTCAGGACTCCTACGAGCAGTACTTC. Translation: CASSRAQDSYEQYF. The chain has TRBV14 and TRBJ2-7; no definite D call. The CDR3 sequence is 14 residues long. V shed 4 bases and J shed 0 bases, with 10 bases lying between them. Germline lookup yields CDR1 SGHDN and CDR2 FVKESK.

The chain employs TRBV7-2 and TRBJ1-5; 8 positions agree with TRBD1. J gave up 9 bases and V 4 bases, and 8 bases lay outside the gene matches. Germline CDR1 reads SGHTA; CDR2 reads FQGNSA. The CDR3 runs to 14 residues. The CDR3 DNA is TGTGCCAGCAGCTATGGGACAGGAAGTGGGCCCCAGCATTTT. Residues: CASSYGTGSGPQHF.

In its sample, this clone was seen many times. This chain connects TRBV11-3 to TRBJ2-1, with 8 bases matching TRBD2. V lost 4 bases and J lost 7; bases outside the gene matches: 9. From germline, CDR1 is SGHNT and CDR2 YENEEA. The CDR3 loop spans 15 amino acids. This chain's CDR3 is CASSSGSGRDNEQFF. The CDR3 DNA sequence: TGTGCCAGCAGCTCGGGCAGCGGGAGAGATAATGAGCAGTTCTTC.

This clone showed up many times. Here the CDR3 reads CASSYTWTGQNSPLHF. CDR3 DNA sequence: TGTGCCAGCAGTTACACATGGACAGGGCAAAATTCACCCCTCCACTTT. The V call is TRBV6-5, the J call TRBJ1-6; 8 nucleotides align to TRBD1. Unmatched junction bases numbered 7, after V lost 2 bases and J lost 7 bases. The CDR3 runs to 16 residues. The germline V gene has CDR1 MNHEY and CDR2 SVGAGI.

At least ten counts were recorded for this clone. V gene TRBV19 combines with J gene TRBJ2-5, with TRBD2 matching over 8 bases. CDR1 LNHDA and CDR2 SQIVND come from the germline V gene (reference sequence). V lost 5 bases, J lost 1 base, and 6 bases stayed unmatched. The CDR3 runs to 15 residues. Here the CDR3 DNA reads TGTGCCAGTAGTCCGTCACTAGCGGTCCAAGAGACCCAGTACTTC. Translation gives CASSPSLAVQETQYF.

V usage is TRBV9 and J usage is TRBJ1-1; D is unresolved. Germline-derived CDR1 and CDR2 are SGDLS and YYNGEE. With 0 bases removed from V and 1 base from J, the gap between germline ends came to 7 bases. The CDR3 loop spans 14 amino acids. CDR3 nucleotide sequence: TGTGCCAGCAGCGTAGCATGGAGGAACACTGAAGCTTTCTTT. This encodes CASSVAWRNTEAFF.

Sample share makes this clone medium-sized. The V gene is TRBV10-3, the J gene TRBJ2-2, with D unclear. This CDR3 is built from 16 residues. V dropped 7 bases and J dropped 0 bases, with 15 bases sitting between them. Germline loops: CDR1 ENHRY, CDR2 SYGVKD. The CDR3: CAINPDSHTNTGELFF. The CDR3 coding sequence is TGTGCCATCAACCCCGATTCACATACGAACACCGGGGAGCTGTTTTTT.

This clone was detected ten times or more. This chain uses TRBV2 with TRBJ2-6; D not certain. The ends were cut back, 7 bases at V and 1 base at J, with 5 bases in the middle. Germline assignment: CDR1 SNHLY and CDR2 FYNNEI. The CDR3 sequence is 13 residues long. CDR3 residues: CASTESGANVLTF. The CDR3 coding sequence is TGTGCCAGCACAGAATCTGGGGCCAACGTCCTGACTTTC. Combining the CDR3 with reference TRBV2 and TRBJ2-6 gives the whole variable domain EPEVTQTPSHQVTQMGQEVILRCVPISNHLYFYWYRQILGQKVEFLVSFYNNEISEKSEIFDDQFSVERPDGSNFTLKIRSTKLEDSAMYFCASTESGANVLTFGAGSRLTVL.